This TCR beta chain appears in the sequencing data of a study of Graves' ophthalmopathy and Graves' hyperthyroidism. Unmatched junction bases numbered 8, after V lost 6 bases and J lost 11 bases. The germline V gene encodes CDR1 SGHAT and CDR2 FQNNGV. This CDR3 has 12 residues. For repertoire sequencing, the TCR beta CDR3 regions were amplified from RNA transcripts. First-round RT-PCR employed HTBI primers, with a second-round multiplex PCR after it. From the multiplex PCR reads, TCRdb called clonotypes with MiXCR, one entry per CDR3 protein. The data hold about 1.2 million distinct CDR3 sequences, with about 35% observed a single time.

This clonotype was sampled from an adult man with Graves' hyperthyroidism. The chain is built from TRBV11-2 and TRBJ2-7; 9 bases are a match to TRBD1. Sequences were obtained from peripheral blood or thyroid tissue (not recorded which). The CDR3 reads CASRRERDREYF. CDR3 bases: TGTGCCAGCAGGAGAGAGCGGGACAGGGAGTACTTC.